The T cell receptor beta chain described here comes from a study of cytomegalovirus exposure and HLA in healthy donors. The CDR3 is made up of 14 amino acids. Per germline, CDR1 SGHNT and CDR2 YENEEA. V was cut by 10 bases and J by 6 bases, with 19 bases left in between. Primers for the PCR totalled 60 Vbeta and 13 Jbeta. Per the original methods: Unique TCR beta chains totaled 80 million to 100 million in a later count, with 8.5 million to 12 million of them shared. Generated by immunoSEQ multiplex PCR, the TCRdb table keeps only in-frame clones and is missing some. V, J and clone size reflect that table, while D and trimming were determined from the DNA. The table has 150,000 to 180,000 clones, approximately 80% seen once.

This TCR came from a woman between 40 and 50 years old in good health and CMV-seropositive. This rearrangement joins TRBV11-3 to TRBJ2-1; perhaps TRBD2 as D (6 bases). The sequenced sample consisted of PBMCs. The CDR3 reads CATSPYGSRNEQFF. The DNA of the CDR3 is TGTGCCACGTCCCCGTACGGGAGCCGCAATGAGCAGTTCTTC.